This T cell receptor (beta chain) was identified during a study of breast tumors, draining lymph nodes, adjacent tissues. Breast cancer patients provided tissue from their axillary draining lymph nodes. General study results and limits: That most tumor T cells come from lymph nodes remained unproven. Most tumor T cells seemingly derive from lymph node, then expand in tumor. Compared with basal-like, luminal-like tumors shared significantly more repertoire with nontumor tissue. Tumor repertoires ranked between lymph nodes and nontumor tissue in diversity, with V and J gene preferences.

TCRdb called the multiplex PCR reads again in MiXCR, with one record for every CDR3 protein. The top ten clones hold about 1.4% of a sample with fewer than 300,000 distinct CDR3 sequences, about 32% of them seen once. This clonotype came up many times. What it binds is not known. At one end, the junction sequence differs from germline, possibly due to a read error. The CDR3 spans 16 residues. From germline, CDR1 is MNHNY and CDR2 SVGAGI (reference sequence). This clonotype originated in a female donor with breast cancer. Some clones in this sample may be carry-over from other donors' samples. Sequenced: axillary lymph node tissue. The genes are TRBV6-6 and TRBJ2-7; 7 nucleotides agree with TRBD2. CDR3: CASSHSSGGEGYEQYF. CDR3 DNA: TGTGCCAGCAGTCACTCGAGCGGCGGGGAGGGCTACGAGCAGTACTTC.